This TCR beta chain was observed in a study of blood T cell repertoires in COVID-19. The overall study: Collection of acute and convalescent COVID-19 samples took place in the United States, Italy and Spain. T cells, B-cell-depleted T cells, or PBMCs supplied cDNA or gDNA.

Germline V gives CDR1 LGHNA, CDR2 YSLEER. Trimming took off 2 bases at V and 4 bases at J, with 11 bases between the two ends. The CDR3 spans 14 residues. Source study methods: Reference gene primer amplification yielded estimated nucleated cell counts. The table came from immunoSEQ multiplex PCR; TCRdb's copy has only in-frame clones and leaves some out. V, J and clone size are taken as reported in that table, and D and trimming were inferred from the DNA itself. The sample consists of about 90,000 clones, around 85% of them appearing once. This clone was seen more than once but under ten times. The chain has TRBV4-3 and TRBJ1-2, with D possibly TRBD1 on 6 matching bases. Sequenced material: peripheral blood. The receptor comes from a man aged 80 or over with active or convalescent COVID-19. CDR3 DNA: TGCGCCAGCAGCCAAAACAGGGCGAGCTATGGCTACACCTTC. Its protein product is CASSQNRASYGYTF.